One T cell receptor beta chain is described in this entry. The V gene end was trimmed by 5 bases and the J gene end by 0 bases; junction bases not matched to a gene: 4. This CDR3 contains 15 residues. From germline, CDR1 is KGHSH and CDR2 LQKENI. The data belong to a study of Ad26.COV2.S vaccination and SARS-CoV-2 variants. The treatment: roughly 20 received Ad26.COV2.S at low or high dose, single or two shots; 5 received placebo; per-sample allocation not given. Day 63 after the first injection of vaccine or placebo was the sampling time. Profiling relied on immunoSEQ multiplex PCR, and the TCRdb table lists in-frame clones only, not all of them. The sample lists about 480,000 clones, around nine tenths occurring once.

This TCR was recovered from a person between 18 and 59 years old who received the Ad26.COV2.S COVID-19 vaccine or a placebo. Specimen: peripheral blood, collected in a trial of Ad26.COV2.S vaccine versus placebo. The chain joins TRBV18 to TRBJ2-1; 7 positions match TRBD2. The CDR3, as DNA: TGTGCCAGCTCAACGAGCGGGAACTCCTACAATGAGCAGTTCTTC. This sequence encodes CASSTSGNSYNEQFF.